Each of the 30 T cell receptor beta chains below was sequenced from the same sample in a study of T cell changes during pregnancy in multiple sclerosis. TCRdb's table, derived via immunoSEQ multiplex PCR, lists solely in-frame clones and lacks some. The table includes 30,000 or so clones, roughly 89% detected once. The input for sequencing was CD8+ T cells from peripheral blood mononuclear cells, taken in the second trimester of pregnancy. These receptors all come from a female donor with multiple sclerosis, enrolled in a pregnancy study.

V and J are TRBV5-5 and TRBJ2-7; the match to TRBD1 covers 10 bases. V lost 3 bases to trimming and J lost 3 bases; unmatched junction nucleotides: 6. Germline CDR1 and CDR2: SGHKS and YYEKEE (reference sequence). The CDR3 loop spans 15 amino acids. This CDR3 is CASSSRDRGFYEQYF. CDR3 nucleotides: TGTGCCAGCAGCTCCCGGGACAGGGGTTTCTACGAGCAGTACTTC. Complete variable domain (other parts from reference TRBV5-5 and TRBJ2-7): DAGVTQSPTHLIKTRGQQVTLRCSPISGHKSVSWYQQVLGQGPQFIFQYYEKEERGRGNFPDRFSARQFPNYSSELNVNALLLGDSALYLCASSSRDRGFYEQYFGPGTRLTVT.

The J gene is TRBJ2-2, the V gene TRBV5-1; possible D gene TRBD2, 7 bases. V was pared by 3 bases and J by 3 bases, with 18 bases between. The germline gives CDR1 SGHRS, CDR2 YFSETQ. The CDR3 runs 17 residues. The CDR3 coding sequence is TGCGCCAGCAGCTGGGGAGGCGCGGGGGCCCACACCGGGGAGCTGTTTTTT. Translation: CASSWGGAGAHTGELFF.

V usage is TRBV9 and J usage is TRBJ2-7; TRBD1 is a possible D gene (5 bases). V was cut by 0 bases and J by 7 bases, with 14 bases left in between. The CDR3 spans 14 residues. The germline CDR1 and CDR2 sequences are SGDLS and YYNGEE. CDR3 residues: CASSVALGVREQYF. DNA of the CDR3: TGTGCCAGCAGCGTAGCTCTAGGGGTCCGGGAGCAGTACTTC.

V is TRBV27 and J is TRBJ2-1, with a tentative D call TRBD2 (5 bases). The V gene's germline CDR1 is MNHEY and CDR2 SMNVEV (reference sequence). This CDR3 has 16 residues. Between the trimmed V and J ends, which lost 4 bases and 10 bases, there was a span of 23 bases. The DNA of the CDR3 is TGTGCCAGCAGTTCCAGGAGGTCTCAGGATCGGCGCGAGCAGTTCTTC. As protein: CASSSRRSQDRREQFF.

V gene TRBV5-6 combines with J gene TRBJ2-3; D gene unclear. Germline V gene lookup returns CDR1 SGHDT and CDR2 YYEEEE. The CDR3 sequence is 14 residues long. V was clipped by 0 bases and J by 2 bases, with 7 bases between them. Written as DNA, the CDR3 is TGTGCCAGCAGCTTGGTGGAGCCCACAGATACGCAGTATTTT. Protein: CASSLVEPTDTQYF.

The V and J genes are TRBV30 and TRBJ1-4, with D possibly TRBD1 on 5 matching bases. V dropped 5 bases and J dropped 8 bases, with 18 bases sitting between them. The CDR3 has 14 residues. From germline, CDR1 is GTSNPN and CDR2 SVGIG (reference sequence). The CDR3 is CAWGQARSWEKLFF. For the CDR3, the DNA is TGTGCCTGGGGACAAGCGAGGAGTTGGGAAAAACTGTTTTTT.

The V call is TRBV28, the J call TRBJ1-4; D call uncertain. CDR1 MDHEN and CDR2 SYDVKM come from the germline V gene. This CDR3 region has 15 residues. Trimming left V 1 base short and J 7 bases short, with 13 bases between. CDR3 amino acids: CASSLLARRSEKLFF. The CDR3 region has the DNA TGTGCCAGCAGTTTATTGGCACGTCGCAGTGAAAAACTGTTTTTT.

The genes are TRBV19 and TRBJ1-1; 9 bases match TRBD1. CDR1 LNHDA and CDR2 SQIVND come from the germline V gene (reference sequence). The CDR3 consists of 13 residues. The V segment lost 6 bases and the J segment 3 bases; nucleotides outside the gene matches: 2. The CDR3: CASRDRGYTEAFF. The DNA of the CDR3 is TGTGCCAGTAGGGACAGGGGATACACTGAAGCTTTCTTT. The full variable domain, completed using reference TRBV19 and TRBJ1-1, is DGGITQSPKYLFRKEGQNVTLSCEQNLNHDAMYWYRQDPGQGLRLIYYSQIVNDFQKGDIAEGYSVSREKKESFPLTVTSAQKNPTAFYLCASRDRGYTEAFFGQGTRLTVV.

The rearrangement links TRBV27 to TRBJ1-5, with TRBD1 identical over 9 bases. Germline V gene sequence: CDR1 MNHEY, CDR2 SMNVEV (reference sequence). V shed 4 bases and J 5 bases; nucleotides not matched to a gene: 3. The CDR3 runs to 14 residues. CDR3 region: CASSWRTGDQPQHF. In DNA, the CDR3 is TGTGCCAGCAGTTGGCGGACAGGGGATCAGCCCCAGCATTTT.

The chain employs TRBV9 and TRBJ1-1; 10 bases align to TRBD1. V lost 0 bases to trimming and J lost 3 bases; unmatched junction nucleotides: 11. In germline, CDR1 is SGDLS, CDR2 YYNGEE. This CDR3 region has 18 residues. Here the CDR3 reads CASSVEVGQGVGDTEAFF. The DNA of the CDR3 is TGTGCCAGCAGCGTAGAAGTTGGACAGGGGGTGGGAGACACTGAAGCTTTCTTT.

This rearrangement joins TRBV5-5 to TRBJ2-7; tentatively, D is TRBD2 (5 bases). Germline V gives CDR1 SGHKS, CDR2 YYEKEE (reference sequence). Trimming removed 2 bases from V and 2 bases from J, with 11 bases in between. The length of the CDR3 is 14 residues. DNA of the CDR3: TGTGCCAGCAGCTTAGAGGGCCCGGCCTACGAGCAGTACTTC. Protein product: CASSLEGPAYEQYF.

CDR3 DNA sequence: TGCGCCAGCAGCTCCTCTAAGGGGACTGAAGCTTTCTTT. It codes for CASSSSKGTEAFF. The chain couples TRBV5-1 to TRBJ1-1, with D possibly matching TRBD1 (5 bases). With 3 bases removed from V and 5 bases from J, the gap between germline ends came to 11 bases. Germline V gene data show CDR1 as SGHRS and CDR2 as YFSETQ. CDR3 length equals 13 residues.

The rearrangement links TRBV7-3 to TRBJ1-2; perhaps TRBD1 as D (6 bases). The CDR3 sequence is 13 residues long. V lost 3 bases and J 4 bases, leaving 9 bases between the germline ends. Germline loops: CDR1 SGHTA, CDR2 FQGTGA. CDR3 loop: CASSLQGIYGYTF. The CDR3 nucleotides read TGTGCCAGCAGCTTGCAGGGGATCTATGGCTACACCTTC.

The chain is built from TRBV14 and TRBJ1-2, with 8 positions matching TRBD1. Germline CDR1 and CDR2: SGHDN and FVKESK. This CDR3 is built from 15 residues. J was trimmed by 6 bases and V by 3 bases; bases with no gene match: 9. CDR3 sequence reads: CASSQARGRSHGYTF. CDR3 DNA: TGTGCCAGCAGCCAGGCCAGGGGGCGAAGTCATGGCTACACCTTC.

A single count supports this clone. The chain links TRBV28 to TRBJ1-2, with TRBD1 identical over 7 bases. This CDR3 is built from 14 residues. Germline values: CDR1 MDHEN, CDR2 SYDVKM. The ends lost 2 bases at V and 8 bases at J; junction bases unmatched: 8. CDR3 in amino acids: CASSLPGGGGGYTF. CDR3 nucleotide sequence: TGTGCCAGCAGTTTACCGGGAGGGGGCGGGGGCTACACCTTC.

The gene calls are TRBV7-2 and TRBJ1-3, with TRBD1 identical over 9 bases. With V trimmed by 4 bases and J by 5 bases, 3 bases remained unmatched. Germline assignment: CDR1 SGHTA and CDR2 FQGNSA. The CDR3 is 14 amino acids. CDR3 DNA sequence: TGTGCCAGCAGCTACGGGACAGGGAGAAACACCATATATTTT. Residues: CASSYGTGRNTIYF. The full variable domain, in which reference TRBV7-2 and TRBJ1-3 provide the parts outside the CDR3, is GAGVSQSPSNKVTEKGKDVELRCDPISGHTALYWYRQSLGQGLEFLIYFQGNSAPDKSGLPSDRFSAERTGGSVSTLTIQRTQQEDSAVYLCASSYGTGRNTIYFGEGSWLTVV.

The genes are TRBV19 and TRBJ2-7, with 10 bases matching TRBD1. V was clipped by 8 bases and J by 4 bases; unmatched bases: 11. The germline gives CDR1 LNHDA, CDR2 SQIVND (reference sequence). CDR3 length: 15 residues. The DNA for the CDR3 is TGTGCCAGTTCCATAGGGGACAGGGGTCCATACGAGCAGTACTTC. This encodes CASSIGDRGPYEQYF.

The chain links TRBV9 to TRBJ2-7, with 7 bases identical to TRBD1. The CDR3 sequence is 14 residues long. Unmatched junction bases numbered 6, after V lost 3 bases and J lost 3 bases. Germline lookup yields CDR1 SGDLS and CDR2 YYNGEE. The CDR3 loop reads CASSARDRFYEQYF. CDR3 sequence (DNA): TGTGCCAGCAGCGCCCGGGACAGATTCTACGAGCAGTACTTC. Together with reference TRBV9 and TRBJ2-7, the CDR3 gives the full variable domain: DSGVTQTPKHLITATGQRVTLRCSPRSGDLSVYWYQQSLDQGLQFLIQYYNGEERAKGNILERFSAQQFPDLHSELNLSSLELGDSALYFCASSARDRFYEQYFGPGTRLTVT.

Written as DNA, the CDR3 is TGTGCCAGCAGCTTGAGCGGGGGGGCGGGCAATGAGCAGTTCTTC. Translated: CASSLSGGAGNEQFF. The chain combines TRBV7-3 with TRBJ2-1, with 10 bases that match TRBD2. The germline V gene encodes CDR1 SGHTA and CDR2 FQGTGA. This CDR3 has 15 residues. The V gene end was trimmed by 3 bases and the J gene end by 6 bases; junction bases not matched to a gene: 5.

The genes are TRBV5-1 and TRBJ1-2; D is perhaps TRBD1 (6 bases). The CDR3 is made up of 13 amino acids. Germline lookup yields CDR1 SGHRS and CDR2 YFSETQ. The V end was cut by 4 bases, the J end by 8 bases, with 15 bases between. The DNA for the CDR3 is TGCGCCAGCAGCCACAGCGCAGGGGACGGCTACACCTTC. Its protein product is CASSHSAGDGYTF. The variable domain in full, with the rest retrieved from reference TRBV5-1 and TRBJ1-2, is KAGVTQTPRYLIKTRGQQVTLSCSPISGHRSVSWYQQTPGQGLQFLFEYFSETQRNKGNFPGRFSGRQFSNSRSEMNVSTLELGDSALYLCASSHSAGDGYTFGSGTRLTVV.

V gene TRBV30 combines with J gene TRBJ2-1; TRBD2 aligns across 12 bases. Trimming removed 3 bases from V and 0 bases from J; junction bases left unmatched: 6. This CDR3 contains 17 residues. Germline V gene sequence: CDR1 GTSNPN, CDR2 SVGIG (reference sequence). In DNA, the CDR3 is TGTGCCTGGAGAAGCGGACTAGCGGGGAGCTCCTACAATGAGCAGTTCTTC. Protein sequence: CAWRSGLAGSSYNEQFF.

The chain uses TRBV2 and TRBJ1-1, with D possibly being TRBD1 (5 bases). The CDR3 consists of 15 residues. Trimming pared 4 bases from V and 0 bases from J, leaving 12 bases between. CDR1 is SNHLY and CDR2 is FYNNEI in the germline V gene. Here the CDR3 DNA reads TGTGCCAGCAGTGGCCGGGGGGGACTGAACACTGAAGCTTTCTTT. Amino acid sequence: CASSGRGGLNTEAFF. Filled out from reference TRBV2 and TRBJ1-1, the complete variable domain reads EPEVTQTPSHQVTQMGQEVILRCVPISNHLYFYWYRQILGQKVEFLVSFYNNEISEKSEIFDDQFSVERPDGSNFTLKIRSTKLEDSAMYFCASSGRGGLNTEAFFGQGTRLTVV.

This chain joins TRBV27 and TRBJ2-5; D gene ambiguous. V lost 10 bases, J lost 0 bases, and 3 bases lay in between. This CDR3 spans 10 amino acids. Germline assignment: CDR1 MNHEY and CDR2 SMNVEV (reference sequence). The CDR3 here is CATYQETQYF. The CDR3 DNA reads as TGTGCCACGTACCAAGAGACCCAGTACTTC.

This rearrangement joins TRBV15 to TRBJ1-1; no clear D. CDR1 is LNHNV and CDR2 is YYDKDF in the germline V gene (reference sequence). This CDR3 spans 13 amino acids. V was pared by 4 bases and J by 1 base, with 7 bases between. CDR3 sequence (DNA): TGTGCCACCAGCACTGCAGGGAACACTGAAGCTTTCTTT. This encodes CATSTAGNTEAFF.

CDR3 coding DNA: TGTGCCAGCAGCTCAGACAGGGGAGGCGAGCAGTACTTC. It codes for CASSSDRGGEQYF. The genes are TRBV7-9 and TRBJ2-7, with 8 nucleotides matching TRBD1. The CDR3 is made up of 13 amino acids. Germline lookup yields CDR1 SEHNR and CDR2 FQNEAQ (reference sequence). Trimming cost V 4 bases and J 6 bases; bases outside gene matches: 5. The full variable domain, with the rest looked up from reference TRBV7-9 and TRBJ2-7, is DTGVSQNPRHKITKRGQNVTFRCDPISEHNRLYWYRQTLGQGPEFLTYFQNEAQLEKSRLLSDRFSAERPKGSFSTLEIQRTEQGDSAMYLCASSSDRGGEQYFGPGTRLTVT.

The CDR3 DNA reads as TGTGCCAGCAGTTTATCAGGGACTAGCGGAGGGCCCAGTCGTGAGCAGTTCTTC. This encodes CASSLSGTSGGPSREQFF. The chain couples TRBV27 to TRBJ2-1; TRBD2 matches 11 bases. V gave up 0 bases and J gave up 9 bases; unmatched junction bases: 13. There are 18 residues in the CDR3. Per the germline V gene, CDR1 is MNHEY and CDR2 is SMNVEV (reference sequence).

This rearrangement joins TRBV7-2 to TRBJ2-7; 9 bases match TRBD1. Germline values: CDR1 SGHTA, CDR2 FQGNSA. Unmatched junction bases numbered 12, after V lost 5 bases and J lost 7 bases. This CDR3 region has 15 residues. The CDR3 is CASSNYAGTGLEQYF. The CDR3 DNA sequence: TGTGCCAGCAGCAACTATGCCGGGACAGGGCTGGAGCAGTACTTC.

This chain connects TRBV9 to TRBJ2-3; TRBD2 might be the D (6 bases). V shed 3 bases and J shed 12 bases, with 14 bases lying between them. The V gene's germline CDR1 is SGDLS and CDR2 YYNGEE. The CDR3 loop spans 12 amino acids. The CDR3 sequence: CASSGGTSDQYF. The DNA for the CDR3 is TGTGCCAGCAGCGGGGGGACTTCCGATCAGTATTTT.

Only one count was recorded for this clone. This chain links TRBV11-2 with TRBJ1-1; weak D call: TRBD1 (5 bases). Trimming stripped 5 bases from V and 7 bases from J, with 11 bases between. This CDR3 contains 12 residues. Per the germline V gene, CDR1 is SGHAT and CDR2 is FQNNGV. The CDR3 protein is CASSQTAIEAFF. CDR3 bases: TGTGCCAGCAGCCAGACAGCGATTGAAGCTTTCTTT.

This clone appeared a single time. The chain has TRBV27 and TRBJ2-5; 13 bases map to TRBD2. This CDR3 has 17 residues. V lost 5 bases to trimming and J lost 5 bases; unmatched junction nucleotides: 11. Per germline, CDR1 MNHEY and CDR2 SMNVEV (reference sequence). CDR3 bases: TGTGCCAGCAGTCGACCTGGACTAGCGGGAGATAGGGAGACCCAGTACTTC. Protein product: CASSRPGLAGDRETQYF.